Listed below are T cell receptor beta chains from one sample, sequenced in a study of T cells after yellow fever vaccination. TCRdb ran MiXCR on the 5' RACE reads and lists one entry per CDR3 protein. This table has around 550,000 distinct CDR3 sequences, 15% to 20% appearing once. Here the sequenced sample was PBMCs, taken 15 days after the yellow fever booster vaccination. The origin of the receptors is a man aged 25-40 years who received the YFV17D yellow fever vaccine. Both conserved end residues are part of each CDR3. A D gene is named only where the DNA matches it firmly. Rows may omit the clone size; those that give it use once, few, many or a size class.

j_gene,d_gene,v_gene,abundance,CDR3nt,CDR3aa
TRBJ2-5,.,TRBV5-1,.,TGCGCCAGCAGCTCCTCAGTGGTGCCAGAGACCCAGTACTTC,CASSSSVVPETQYF
TRBJ2-3,.,TRBV20-1,.,TGCAGTGCTAGGGGGAGGTGGCAGAGCACAGATACGCAGTATTTT,CSARGRWQSTDTQYF
TRBJ1-2,.,TRBV20-1,few,TGCAGTGCTGAAGGAGGGCGAGGAAGGAGCTATGGCTACACCTTC,CSAEGGRGRSYGYTF
TRBJ2-5,.,TRBV5-4,.,TGTGCCGTAGGCCGGGAAAAGACAGTTGAGACCCAGTACTTC,CAVGREKTVETQYF
TRBJ1-2,TRBD1,TRBV29-1,few,TGCAGCGTTGAAGGGGACAGCAACTATGGCTACACCTTC,CSVEGDSNYGYTF
TRBJ1-2,.,TRBV7-3,.,TGTGCCAGCAGCTTACGGGGCCAATCAGGGGACGGCTACACCTTC,CASSLRGQSGDGYTF
TRBJ1-4,.,TRBV25-1,.,TGTGCCAGCAGCCAACGCGGGAGTGGGTTAGGTGAAAAACTGTTTTTT,CASSQRGSGLGEKLFF
TRBJ1-1,.,TRBV6-5,.,TGTGCCAGCAGTTACGGGGTAGGTCGAACTGAAGCTTTCTTT,CASSYGVGRTEAFF
TRBJ2-3,TRBD1,TRBV7-2,.,TGTGCCAGCAACCGTCGTACAGGGGGCTTAGATACGCAGTATTTT,CASNRRTGGLDTQYF
TRBJ2-3,.,TRBV15,.,TGTGCCACCAGCAGAGCTGTCGCAGATACGCAGTATTTT,CATSRAVADTQYF
TRBJ2-3,.,TRBV20-1,.,TGCAGTGCTGGAGAAACCTTCCGGGATACGCAGTATTTT,CSAGETFRDTQYF
TRBJ2-2,TRBD2,TRBV24-1,few,TGTGCCACCACGGGGGAGGGAGTGGCCGGGGAGCTGTTTTTT,CATTGEGVAGELFF
TRBJ2-3,.,TRBV29-1,.,TGCAGCGCTGGGGAAGACACAGATACGCAGTATTTT,CSAGEDTDTQYF
TRBJ1-4,.,TRBV20-1,few,TGCAGTGCTCGTGACGGCTCAACTAATGAAAAACTGTTTTTT,CSARDGSTNEKLFF
TRBJ2-3,.,TRBV28,.,TGTGCCAGCAGCCCCACCTGGGGCACAGATACGCAGTATTTT,CASSPTWGTDTQYF
TRBJ2-5,.,TRBV18,.,TGTGCCAGCTCACCACGGGATCTCTCGGAGACCCAGTACTTC,CASSPRDLSETQYF
TRBJ2-7,.,TRBV20-1,few,TGCAGTGCTAGAGGGACATCGACCTACGAGCAGTACTTC,CSARGTSTYEQYF
TRBJ2-5,TRBD1,TRBV12-3/TRBV12-4,few,TGTGCCAGCGGGCGCACAGGGGGAGAGACCCAGTACTTC,CASGRTGGETQYF
TRBJ1-6,.,TRBV20-1,.,TGCAGTGCTCTACATGCGAGCTCCTATAATTCACCCCTCCACTTT,CSALHASSYNSPLHF
TRBJ2-3,TRBD1,TRBV15,.,TGTGCCACCAGCGCCCGGGACAGGCCAAACACAGATACGCAGTATTTT,CATSARDRPNTDTQYF
TRBJ2-7,TRBD1,TRBV28,.,TGTGCCAGCAGTTCCGGGCAGGGGGCACGAGGGGCCTACGAGCAGTACTTC,CASSSGQGARGAYEQYF
TRBJ1-6,.,TRBV12-3/TRBV12-4,.,TGTGCCAGCAGTTTTGGAGGGGGAGGTTCACCCCTCCACTTT,CASSFGGGGSPLHF
TRBJ1-1,.,TRBV27,few,TGTGCCAGCAGTTTATCGACGGCAGGGACAAGTGAAGCTTTCTTT,CASSLSTAGTSEAFF
TRBJ2-3,.,TRBV29-1,few,TGCAGCGAGAAACGCGGGACAGATACGCAGTATTTT,CSEKRGTDTQYF
TRBJ1-3,.,TRBV12-3/TRBV12-4,.,TGTGCCAGCGGGACCACGGAGGGGTCCGGAAACACCATATATTTT,CASGTTEGSGNTIYF
TRBJ2-3,.,TRBV7-9,.,TGTGCCAGCAGCTTAGGTAGCGGAAACACAGATACGCAGTATTTT,CASSLGSGNTDTQYF
TRBJ2-7,.,TRBV6-5,few,TGTGCCAGCAGTTATTGGAGGGTTAGCGAGCAGTACTTC,CASSYWRVSEQYF
TRBJ2-1,TRBD2,TRBV6-4,.,TGTGCCAGCAGGACTCGGGCTAGCGGGAGGTCCACGGGAAATGAGCAGTTCTTC,CASRTRASGRSTGNEQFF
TRBJ2-1,.,TRBV20-1,.,TGCAGTGCCAACCCCATAGCGGTAAGCTCCTACAATGAGCAGTTCTTC,CSANPIAVSSYNEQFF
TRBJ2-5,TRBD2,TRBV5-4,.,TGTGCCAGCAGCTTGGGTGATAGCGGGAGCCGAGAGACCCAGTACTTC,CASSLGDSGSRETQYF
TRBJ1-5,.,TRBV5-6,.,TGTGCCAGCACCTTGTCCGGGCTGAGCAATCAGCCCCAGCATTTT,CASTLSGLSNQPQHF
TRBJ2-1,.,TRBV10-1,few,TGCGCCAGCATAGGTAATGAGCAGTTCTTC,CASIGNEQFF
TRBJ2-3,TRBD1,TRBV20-1,few,TGCAGTGCGGACAGGGAAGGAACAGATACGCAGTATTTT,CSADREGTDTQYF